These 16 T cell receptor beta chains share one sample of origin, sequenced in a study of blood T cells in healthy people across ages. Using a J-beta primer mix together with a sample-barcoded 5' primer, a second PCR was run for about 6 to 11 cycles. TCRdb re-derived calls from the 5' RACE reads in MiXCR, one entry per CDR3 protein. The sample lists about 1.6 million distinct CDR3 sequences; around 36% were seen once. Source material: blood. The receptors originated from a woman in her twenties or thirties in good health.

In this sample, this clonotype turned up a few times. A read error may produce the germline difference seen at one junction end. The chain couples TRBV28 to TRBJ2-3, with 7 bases lining up with TRBD1. Per the germline V gene, CDR1 is MDHEN and CDR2 is SYDVKM. The CDR3 runs 14 residues. CDR3 bases: TGTGCCAGCAGTCTTAGGGGGCTCGCAGATGCGCAGTATTTT. This gives the protein CASSLRGLADAQYF.

The chain has TRBV5-1 and TRBJ1-2, with D possibly matching TRBD1 (6 bases). The CDR3 is 18 residues long. Germline loops: CDR1 SGHRS, CDR2 YFSETQ. Trimming removed 0 bases at V and 1 base at J, with 19 bases between. Here the CDR3 DNA reads TGCGCCAGCAGCTTGGGGGCAGGGGCCCTGAACTTTAACTATGGCTACACCTTC. Its protein is CASSLGAGALNFNYGYTF. Full variable domain (outside the CDR3, taken from reference TRBV5-1 and TRBJ1-2): KAGVTQTPRYLIKTRGQQVTLSCSPISGHRSVSWYQQTPGQGLQFLFEYFSETQRNKGNFPGRFSGRQFSNSRSEMNVSTLELGDSALYLCASSLGAGALNFNYGYTFGSGTRLTVV.

V gene TRBV6-1 combines with J gene TRBJ2-1; 10 nucleotides align to TRBD2. Germline lookup yields CDR1 MNHNS and CDR2 SASEGT. With 5 bases clipped from V and 8 bases from J, the junction kept 18 bases outside the gene matches. The CDR3 totals 18 residues. In DNA, the CDR3 is TGTGCCAGCAGTAAACAATCTAGCGGGGGCCAATTTGGGGATGAGCAGTTCTTC. Its translation is CASSKQSSGGQFGDEQFF.

This clonotype showed up just a few times. The gene calls are TRBV20-1 and TRBJ2-3; 15 nucleotides match TRBD2. Unmatched junction bases numbered 4, after V lost 0 bases and J lost 3 bases. The CDR3 is made up of 17 amino acids. Germline V gene lookup returns CDR1 DFQATT and CDR2 SNEGSKA (reference sequence). The CDR3 here is CSARDYGTSGGTDTQYF. The CDR3 nucleotides read TGCAGTGCTAGAGATTACGGGACTAGCGGGGGGACAGATACGCAGTATTTT.

The chain couples TRBV12-3 or TRBV12-4 to TRBJ2-3; 9 positions agree with TRBD2. The CDR3 contains 15 residues. The V and J ends lost 5 bases and 4 bases, in that order; junction bases with no gene match: 7. The CDR3 spells CASSRSGGFPDTQYF. The CDR3 DNA reads TGTGCCAGCAGTAGGAGCGGGGGGTTCCCAGATACGCAGTATTTT.

This clonotype was seen a few times. This rearrangement joins TRBV6-5 to TRBJ1-2, with 9 bases that match TRBD1. The CDR3 runs to 14 residues. Germline V gene lookup returns CDR1 MNHEY and CDR2 SVGAGI. The ends lost 2 bases at V and 4 bases at J; junction bases unmatched: 2. CDR3 residues: CASSYRGQGYGYTF. In DNA, the CDR3 is TGTGCCAGCAGTTACCGGGGACAGGGCTATGGCTACACCTTC.

V gene TRBV3-1 combines with J gene TRBJ2-3, with a tentative D call TRBD2 (5 bases). The CDR3 is 15 residues long. Germline V gene sequence: CDR1 LGHDT, CDR2 YNNKEL (reference sequence). The V and J ends lost 4 bases and 0 bases respectively, with 11 bases between them. In nucleotides, the CDR3 is TGTGCCAGCAGCCGGAGCGGATCTAGCACAGATACGCAGTATTTT. Translated, it gives CASSRSGSSTDTQYF.

Concerning this clonotype: This may arise from a read error, as a much more abundant clone is one base away. The chain combines TRBV7-3 with TRBJ2-4; 10 nucleotides align to TRBD2. With V trimmed by 5 bases and J by 3 bases, 4 bases remained unmatched. Germline values: CDR1 SGHTA, CDR2 FQGTGA. The CDR3 has 15 residues. The chain's CDR3 is CASSKTSGYKNIQYF. The CDR3 DNA is TGTGCCAGCAGCAAGACTAGCGGGTACAAAAACATTCAGTACTTC. The whole variable domain, filled in from reference TRBV7-3 and TRBJ2-4, reads GAGVSQTPSNKVTEKGKYVELRCDPISGHTALYWYRQSLGQGPEFLIYFQGTGAADDSGLPNDRFFAVRPEGSVSTLKIQRTERGDSAVYLCASSKTSGYKNIQYFGAGTRLSVL.

This clonotype has a handful of counts. The chain is built from TRBV6-1 and TRBJ2-1, with 11 bases matching TRBD2. The V gene's germline CDR1 is MNHNS and CDR2 SASEGT. With V trimmed by 4 bases and J by 7 bases, 6 bases remained unmatched. This CDR3 has 15 residues. The CDR3 region has the DNA TGTGCCAGCAGTGCATTGGGGACTAGCGGTAATGAGCAGTTCTTC. It encodes CASSALGTSGNEQFF.

The chain recombines TRBV7-8 with TRBJ2-5; 12 positions match TRBD2. The V and J ends lost 4 bases and 5 bases, in that order; junction bases with no gene match: 8. This CDR3 region has 16 residues. Germline CDR1 and CDR2: SGHVS and FQNEAQ. The CDR3 sequence: CASSSPQTSGSETQYF. The CDR3 DNA follows: TGTGCCAGCAGCTCTCCTCAGACTAGCGGGAGTGAGACCCAGTACTTC.

This clonotype was seen a few times. The chain combines TRBV9 with TRBJ2-5; 7 bases align to TRBD2. The CDR3 is 15 amino acids. The germline CDR1 and CDR2 sequences are SGDLS and YYNGEE. V was pared by 3 bases and J by 4 bases, with 9 bases of the junction left unmatched. This chain's CDR3 is CASSDQAPGGETQYF. The DNA of the CDR3 is TGTGCCAGCAGCGATCAAGCCCCGGGAGGAGAGACCCAGTACTTC.

This rearrangement joins TRBV28 to TRBJ2-3; 7 nucleotides agree with TRBD2. Germline V gives CDR1 MDHEN, CDR2 SYDVKM. The trim removed 3 bases at V and 4 bases at J, leaving 13 bases unmatched. CDR3 length: 17 residues. As DNA, the CDR3 is TGTGCCAGCAGTTTCATCAGGGCTAGCGGATACGCAGATACGCAGTATTTT. Residues: CASSFIRASGYADTQYF. The full variable domain, in which reference TRBV28 and TRBJ2-3 provide the parts outside the CDR3, is DVKVTQSSRYLVKRTGEKVFLECVQDMDHENMFWYRQDPGLGLRLIYFSYDVKMKEKGDIPEGYSVSREKKERFSLILESASTNQTSMYLCASSFIRASGYADTQYFGPGTRLTVL.

This clonotype was observed a handful of times. This chain links TRBV6-5 with TRBJ2-1, with 8 bases fitting TRBD2. Trimming took 2 bases from V and 9 from J; bases not matched to a gene: 15. From germline, CDR1 is MNHEY and CDR2 SVGAGI. This CDR3 contains 17 residues. The CDR3 here is CASSYPTGLGGTGEQFF. The CDR3 nucleotides read TGTGCCAGCAGTTACCCTACGGGACTAGGGGGGACCGGTGAGCAGTTCTTC.

This clonotype was seen ten or more times. CDR3 in DNA: TGTGCCAGCAGCGTATTGCAGGGCTACAATGAGCAGTTCTTC. Protein sequence: CASSVLQGYNEQFF. The chain couples TRBV9 to TRBJ2-1, with D tentatively TRBD1 (5 bases). Germline values: CDR1 SGDLS, CDR2 YYNGEE. Trimming removed 1 base from V and 3 bases from J, with 8 bases in between. This CDR3 has 14 residues. Using reference TRBV9 and TRBJ2-1 for the parts outside the CDR3, the full variable domain is DSGVTQTPKHLITATGQRVTLRCSPRSGDLSVYWYQQSLDQGLQFLIQYYNGEERAKGNILERFSAQQFPDLHSELNLSSLELGDSALYFCASSVLQGYNEQFFGPGTRLTVL.

About this clonotype itself: Germline and junction disagree at one end, which may indicate a read error. This rearrangement joins TRBV7-3 to TRBJ2-5; the D gene is possibly TRBD2 (5 bases). Germline V lookup: CDR1 SGHTA, CDR2 FQGTGA. The CDR3 runs to 13 residues. This chain's CDR3 is CVSSSGVQETQYF. DNA of the CDR3: TGTGTCAGCAGCTCCGGGGTGCAAGAGACCCAGTACTTC.

This clonotype was seen more than once but under ten times. The rearrangement uses TRBV2 and TRBJ1-6; D gene unclear. Deletions cut 4 bases from V and 5 bases from J, with 9 bases between. The CDR3 spans 14 residues. Germline V lookup: CDR1 SNHLY, CDR2 FYNNEI. CDR3 sequence (DNA): TGTGCCAGCAGTGTCGAGACGGATAATTCACCCCTCCACTTT. As protein: CASSVETDNSPLHF.